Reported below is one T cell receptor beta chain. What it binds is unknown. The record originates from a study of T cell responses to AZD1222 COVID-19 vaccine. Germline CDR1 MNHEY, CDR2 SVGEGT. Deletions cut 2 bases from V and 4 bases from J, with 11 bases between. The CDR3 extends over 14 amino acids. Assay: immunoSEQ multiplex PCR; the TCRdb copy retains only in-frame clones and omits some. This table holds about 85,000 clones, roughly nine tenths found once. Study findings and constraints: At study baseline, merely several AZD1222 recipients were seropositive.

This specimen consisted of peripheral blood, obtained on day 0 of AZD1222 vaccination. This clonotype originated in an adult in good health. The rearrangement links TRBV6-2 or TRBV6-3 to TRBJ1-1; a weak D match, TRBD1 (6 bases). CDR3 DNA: TGTGCCAGCAGTTACGGACAGCGCGTCACTGAAGCTTTCTTT. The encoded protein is CASSYGQRVTEAFF.